The clone carrying this T cell receptor (beta chain) is a singleton in its sample. The antigen is unknown. The germline gives CDR1 DFQATT, CDR2 SNEGSKA (reference sequence). This CDR3 has 11 residues. Trimming took 3 bases from V and 5 from J; bases not matched to a gene: 0. The data were taken from a study of cytomegalovirus exposure and HLA in healthy donors. Findings of the study overall: Using a false discovery rate of 0.05, a later analysis showed that approximately 17,000 TCR beta sequences were associated with HLA alleles.

Nominally healthy donors were sampled, though unrecorded immune exposures were likely. The PCR used 60 Vbeta and 13 Jbeta primers. Clones were read by immunoSEQ multiplex PCR, and TCRdb kept only the in-frame ones, dropping some. The table has around 90,000 clones, around 77% seen once. The V and J genes are TRBV20-1 and TRBJ2-7, with TRBD2 identical over 8 bases. The source is a man aged 25 to 40 in good health and CMV-seronegative. Sequenced input: PBMCs. In DNA form, the CDR3 reads TGCAGTGCTAGCGGGGGGGACGAGCAGTACTTC. Encoded protein: CSASGGDEQYF.